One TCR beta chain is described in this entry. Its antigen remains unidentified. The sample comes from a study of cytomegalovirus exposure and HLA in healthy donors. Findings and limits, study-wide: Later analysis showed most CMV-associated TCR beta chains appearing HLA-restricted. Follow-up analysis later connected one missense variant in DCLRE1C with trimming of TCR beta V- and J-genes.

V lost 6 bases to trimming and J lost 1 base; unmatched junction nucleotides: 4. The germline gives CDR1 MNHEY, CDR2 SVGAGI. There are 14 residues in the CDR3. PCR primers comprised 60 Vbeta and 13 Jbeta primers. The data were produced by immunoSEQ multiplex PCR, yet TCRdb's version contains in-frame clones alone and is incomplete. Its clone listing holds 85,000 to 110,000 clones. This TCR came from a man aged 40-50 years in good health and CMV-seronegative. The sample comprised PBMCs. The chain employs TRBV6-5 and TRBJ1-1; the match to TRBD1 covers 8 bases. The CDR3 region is CASREDRENTEAFF. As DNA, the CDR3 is TGTGCCAGCAGAGAGGACAGGGAGAACACTGAAGCTTTCTTT.